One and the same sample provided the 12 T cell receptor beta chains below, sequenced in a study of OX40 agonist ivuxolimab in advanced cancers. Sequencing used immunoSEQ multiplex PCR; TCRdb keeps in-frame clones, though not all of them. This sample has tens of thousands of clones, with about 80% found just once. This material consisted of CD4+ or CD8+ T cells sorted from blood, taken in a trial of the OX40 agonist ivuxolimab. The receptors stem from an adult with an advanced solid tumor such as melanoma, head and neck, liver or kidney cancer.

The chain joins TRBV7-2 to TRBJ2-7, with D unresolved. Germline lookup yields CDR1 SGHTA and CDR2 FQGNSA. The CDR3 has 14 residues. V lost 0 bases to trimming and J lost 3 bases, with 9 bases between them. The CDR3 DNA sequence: TGTGCCAGCAGCTTAGCTGGCCCCGTCTACGAGCAGTACTTC. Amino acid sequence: CASSLAGPVYEQYF.

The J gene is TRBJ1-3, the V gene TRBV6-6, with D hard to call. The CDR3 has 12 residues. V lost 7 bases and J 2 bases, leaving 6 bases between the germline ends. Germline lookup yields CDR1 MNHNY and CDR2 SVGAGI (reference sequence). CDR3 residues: CASIGTGNTIYF. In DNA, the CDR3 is TGTGCCAGCATTGGAACTGGAAACACCATATATTTT.

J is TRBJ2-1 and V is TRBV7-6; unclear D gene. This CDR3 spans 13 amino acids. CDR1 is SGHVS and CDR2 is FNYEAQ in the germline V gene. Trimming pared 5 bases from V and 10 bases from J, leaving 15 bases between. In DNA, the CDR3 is TGTGCCAGCAGCCCGGGCGGCAGCCTAGAGCAGTTCTTC. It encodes CASSPGGSLEQFF.

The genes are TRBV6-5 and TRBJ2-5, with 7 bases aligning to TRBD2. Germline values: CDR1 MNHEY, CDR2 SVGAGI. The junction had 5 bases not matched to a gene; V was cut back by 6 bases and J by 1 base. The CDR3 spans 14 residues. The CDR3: CASSQRGPQETQYF. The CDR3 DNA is TGTGCCAGCAGCCAGCGGGGCCCCCAAGAGACCCAGTACTTC.

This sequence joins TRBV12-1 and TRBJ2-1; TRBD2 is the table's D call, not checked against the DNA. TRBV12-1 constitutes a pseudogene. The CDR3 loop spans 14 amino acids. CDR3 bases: TGTGCCAGCAGCTTTGCACTGAAGCACAATGAGCAGTTCTTC. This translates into CASSFALKHNEQFF.

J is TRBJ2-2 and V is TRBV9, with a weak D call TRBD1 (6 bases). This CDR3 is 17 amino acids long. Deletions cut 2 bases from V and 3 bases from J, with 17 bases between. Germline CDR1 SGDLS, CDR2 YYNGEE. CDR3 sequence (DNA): TGTGCCAGCAGCGTCCATTTGGGGGCGCGGGACACCGGGGAGCTGTTTTTT. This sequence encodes CASSVHLGARDTGELFF.

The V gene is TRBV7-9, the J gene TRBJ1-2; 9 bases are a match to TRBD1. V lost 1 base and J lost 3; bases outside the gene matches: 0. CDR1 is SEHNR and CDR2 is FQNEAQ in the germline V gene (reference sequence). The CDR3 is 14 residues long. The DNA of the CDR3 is TGTGCCAGCAGCTTAGACAGGGGGCACTATGGCTACACCTTC. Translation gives CASSLDRGHYGYTF.

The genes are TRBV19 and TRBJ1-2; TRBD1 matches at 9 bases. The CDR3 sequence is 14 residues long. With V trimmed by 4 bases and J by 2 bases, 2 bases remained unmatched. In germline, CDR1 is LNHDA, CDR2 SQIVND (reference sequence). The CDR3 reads CASSTTGGNYGYTF. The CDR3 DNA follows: TGTGCCAGTAGTACGACAGGGGGAAACTATGGCTACACCTTC. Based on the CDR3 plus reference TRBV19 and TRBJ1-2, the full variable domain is DGGITQSPKYLFRKEGQNVTLSCEQNLNHDAMYWYRQDPGQGLRLIYYSQIVNDFQKGDIAEGYSVSREKKESFPLTVTSAQKNPTAFYLCASSTTGGNYGYTFGSGTRLTVV.

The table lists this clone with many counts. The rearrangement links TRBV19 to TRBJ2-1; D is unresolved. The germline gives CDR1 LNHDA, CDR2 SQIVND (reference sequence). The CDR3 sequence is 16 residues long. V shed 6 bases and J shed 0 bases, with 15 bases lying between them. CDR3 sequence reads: CASSPSDASSYNEQFF. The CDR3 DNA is TGTGCCAGTAGCCCGTCGGACGCGAGCTCCTACAATGAGCAGTTCTTC.

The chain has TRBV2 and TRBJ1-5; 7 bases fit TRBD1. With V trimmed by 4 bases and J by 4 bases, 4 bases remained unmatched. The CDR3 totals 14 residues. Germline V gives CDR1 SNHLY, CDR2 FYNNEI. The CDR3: CASSGGQLNQPQHF. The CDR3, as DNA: TGTGCCAGCAGTGGGGGACAGCTAAATCAGCCCCAGCATTTT.

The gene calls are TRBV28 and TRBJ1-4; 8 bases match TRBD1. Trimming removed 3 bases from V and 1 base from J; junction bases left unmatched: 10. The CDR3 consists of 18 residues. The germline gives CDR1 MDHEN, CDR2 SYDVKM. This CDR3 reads CASSFRTGQPQTNEKLFF. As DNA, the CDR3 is TGTGCCAGCAGTTTCAGGACAGGGCAGCCGCAAACTAATGAAAAACTGTTTTTT.

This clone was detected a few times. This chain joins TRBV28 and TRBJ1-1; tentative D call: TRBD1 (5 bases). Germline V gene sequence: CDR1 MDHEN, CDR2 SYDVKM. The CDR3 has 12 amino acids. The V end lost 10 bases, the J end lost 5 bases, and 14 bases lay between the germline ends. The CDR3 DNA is TGTGCCATCGAGGGGAGTGGAACTGAAGCTTTCTTT. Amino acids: CAIEGSGTEAFF. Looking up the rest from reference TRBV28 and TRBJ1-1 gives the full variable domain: DVKVTQSSRYLVKRTGEKVFLECVQDMDHENMFWYRQDPGLGLRLIYFSYDVKMKEKGDIPEGYSVSREKKERFSLILESASTNQTSMYLCAIEGSGTEAFFGQGTRLTVV.